These 25 T cell receptor beta chains were all obtained from the same sample, sequenced in a study of regulatory and conventional T cells in RAG deficiency. Genomic DNA came from blood regulatory T cells gated CD4+ CD25-high CD127-low. Sequencing used immunoSEQ multiplex PCR; TCRdb keeps in-frame clones, though not all of them. The data contain about 30,000 clones, about 93% of them singletons. Separately, the same data were catalogued under a study of regulatory T cells. That study reports: The primer mix had 52 TRBV and 13 TRBJ primers.

The sequenced material came from Tregs sorted from blood. Source of these receptors: a human donor in good health.

The chain uses TRBV5-4 and TRBJ1-2, with 7 nucleotides matching TRBD1. Germline V CDR1 and CDR2: SGHNT, YYREEE (reference sequence). This CDR3 has 14 amino acids. With 0 bases clipped from V and 2 bases from J, the junction kept 1 base outside the gene matches. The CDR3 nucleotides read TGTGCCAGCAGCTTGGGGGGACAGAACTATGGCTACACCTTC. Translating it yields CASSLGGQNYGYTF.

This clone has a handful of counts. This sequence joins TRBV7-9 and TRBJ2-3; 9 bases align to TRBD1. Germline trimming cut 5 bases from V and 5 bases from J; bases unmatched to any gene: 14. Germline V gene data show CDR1 as SEHNR and CDR2 as FQNEAQ (reference sequence). The CDR3 covers 17 residues. The CDR3 bases are TGTGCCAGCAGCGCTTTTTCCGAGACAGGGGGGAGAGATACGCAGTATTTT. Its translation: CASSAFSETGGRDTQYF.

This chain joins TRBV7-2 and TRBJ2-7; 10 nucleotides line up with TRBD2. J was trimmed by 2 bases and V by 5 bases; bases with no gene match: 6. The CDR3 runs to 15 residues. The V gene's germline CDR1 is SGHTA and CDR2 FQGNSA. The CDR3 reads CASSEASGGTYEQYF. The CDR3 DNA sequence: TGTGCCAGCAGCGAAGCTAGCGGGGGTACCTACGAGCAGTACTTC.

The chain has TRBV7-9 and TRBJ1-2; possibly TRBD1 for D (5 bases). Trimming took 0 bases from V and 5 from J, leaving 16 bases between them. From germline, CDR1 is SEHNR and CDR2 FQNEAQ (reference sequence). The CDR3 is 16 residues long. CDR3 amino acids: CASSLAGTRMNYGYTF. For the CDR3, the DNA is TGTGCCAGCAGCTTAGCGGGGACTCGGATGAATTATGGCTACACCTTC.

V gene TRBV4-2 combines with J gene TRBJ1-1; D is undetermined. CDR3 length equals 13 residues. The ends were cut back, 4 bases at V and 7 bases at J, with 13 bases in the middle. The germline CDR1 and CDR2 sequences are LGHNA and YNFKEQ. CDR3 sequence: CASSPGPGDEAFF. The CDR3 nucleotides read TGTGCCAGCAGCCCGGGCCCCGGGGATGAAGCTTTCTTT.

The V call is TRBV2, the J call TRBJ2-7, with D perhaps matching TRBD1 or TRBD2 (5 bases each). This CDR3 is 17 amino acids long. V lost 5 bases and J 0 bases, leaving 20 bases between the germline ends. Per germline, CDR1 SNHLY and CDR2 FYNNEI. The CDR3 loop reads CASSPRWTLTVSYEQYF. The CDR3 DNA sequence: TGTGCCAGCAGTCCCCGTTGGACTTTGACAGTCTCCTACGAGCAGTACTTC.

The J gene is TRBJ2-1, the V gene TRBV10-3; TRBD1 aligns across 7 bases. Germline-derived CDR1 and CDR2 are ENHRY and SYGVKD. There are 17 residues in the CDR3. V lost 2 bases, J lost 3 bases, and 10 bases stayed unmatched. The CDR3 sequence is CAISEPPGQHVYNEQFF. The CDR3 DNA sequence: TGTGCCATCAGTGAGCCTCCGGGACAGCATGTCTACAATGAGCAGTTCTTC.

A remark on this clone: A junction end diverges from the germline sequence, so it may reflect a read error. The V gene is TRBV19, the J gene TRBJ1-1, with D perhaps matching TRBD1 (6 bases). In germline, CDR1 is LNHDA, CDR2 SQIVND (reference sequence). The CDR3 runs to 13 residues. The CDR3 coding sequence is TGTGCCAGTAGTGGAGACCGGGACACCGAAGCTTTCTTT. Encoded protein: CASSGDRDTEAFF.

This clone was seen just once. The chain is built from TRBV6-6 and TRBJ2-7; TRBD1 matches 7 bases. Germline V gives CDR1 MNHNY, CDR2 SVGAGI (reference sequence). J gave up 5 bases and V 5 bases, and 12 bases lay outside the gene matches. CDR3 size: 15 residues. The CDR3 reads CASSRDSLIGNEQYF. The CDR3 DNA follows: TGTGCCAGCAGTCGGGACAGCCTCATCGGCAACGAGCAGTACTTC.

This sequence joins TRBV7-8 and TRBJ1-5; D gene ambiguous. Trimming cost V 2 bases and J 7 bases, with 6 bases left between them. The germline V gene encodes CDR1 SGHVS and CDR2 FQNEAQ. This CDR3 has 12 amino acids. The CDR3 coding sequence is TGTGCCAGCAGCTTACTCGGCCAGCCCCAGCATTTT. Its protein is CASSLLGQPQHF. The full variable domain, in which reference TRBV7-8 and TRBJ1-5 provide the parts outside the CDR3, is GAGVSQSPRYKVAKRGQDVALRCDPISGHVSLFWYQQALGQGPEFLTYFQNEAQLDKSGLPSDRFFAERPEGSVSTLKIQRTQQEDSAVYLCASSLLGQPQHFGDGTRLSIL.

Only one count was recorded for this clone. The genes are TRBV2 and TRBJ1-2; TRBD1 is a possible D gene (6 bases). Trimming removed 5 bases at V and 10 bases at J, with 20 bases between. From germline, CDR1 is SNHLY and CDR2 FYNNEI. This CDR3 spans 14 amino acids. The CDR3 region has the DNA TGTGCCAGCAGTTCCGGGGGGCGTGGAAGTGTCTACACCTTC. Encoded protein: CASSSGGRGSVYTF.

Only a few counts were recorded for this clone. The V and J genes are TRBV27 and TRBJ1-6; D gene unclear. Germline assignment: CDR1 MNHEY and CDR2 SMNVEV (reference sequence). Trimming cost V 4 bases and J 10 bases, with 14 bases left between them. This CDR3 is 14 amino acids long. The chain's CDR3 is CASSSTSRVSPLHF. DNA of the CDR3: TGTGCCAGCAGTTCTACCTCAAGGGTCTCACCCCTCCACTTT.

This clone appeared a single time. The gene calls are TRBV7-8 and TRBJ2-7; no clear D gene. V lost 1 base, J lost 10 bases, and 11 bases lay in between. The CDR3 length is 12 residues. The germline V gene has CDR1 SGHVS and CDR2 FQNEAQ. As DNA, the CDR3 is TGTGCCAGCAGCTTAGGCCATGGGCCCCAGTACTTC. It translates to CASSLGHGPQYF.

In this sample, this clone turned up a few times. The chain carries TRBV2 and TRBJ1-3; D is unclear. Trimming removed 2 bases from V and 0 bases from J, with 14 bases in between. This CDR3 comprises 17 residues. CDR1 and CDR2 (germline): SNHLY, FYNNEI. The CDR3 sequence is CASSESLAGLSGNTIYF. The CDR3 nucleotides read TGTGCCAGCAGTGAAAGCTTGGCAGGCCTCTCTGGAAACACCATATATTTT.

This clone was observed a few times. The rearrangement joins TRBV19 to TRBJ1-2; 9 bases align to TRBD1. CDR1 is LNHDA, CDR2 SQIVND, per germline (reference sequence). V trimming: 5 bases; J trimming: 6 bases; junction bases outside the gene matches: 10. The CDR3 covers 15 residues. CDR3: CASSPNRGLLDGYTF. The CDR3 DNA follows: TGTGCCAGTAGTCCGAACAGGGGGCTTCTCGATGGCTACACCTTC.

The CDR3 sequence is CASSQNSTGTGEETQYF. CDR3 DNA sequence: TGCGCCAGCAGTCAAAATTCCACCGGGACAGGGGAAGAGACCCAGTACTTC. The chain recombines TRBV23-1 with TRBJ2-5; 10 nucleotides align to TRBD1. TRBV23-1 is an open reading frame, and its role is uncertain. The CDR3 runs 17 residues. After removal of 2 bases from V and 3 bases from J, the junction contained 9 bases not matched to a gene.

V gene TRBV28 combines with J gene TRBJ2-7, with D maybe TRBD1 (5 bases). Germline CDR1 reads MDHEN; CDR2 reads SYDVKM. The CDR3 extends over 13 amino acids. Between the trimmed V and J ends, which lost 7 bases and 3 bases, there was a span of 13 bases. The CDR3 reads CASNGWGLYEQYF. CDR3 in DNA: TGTGCCAGCAACGGTTGGGGCCTCTACGAGCAGTACTTC.

This chain links TRBV11-2 with TRBJ1-4, with a weak D call TRBD1 (5 bases). CDR3 length equals 16 residues. Trimming pared 2 bases from V and 0 bases from J, leaving 10 bases between. The germline V gene has CDR1 SGHAT and CDR2 FQNNGV. The CDR3 loop is CASSLYAGATNEKLFF. As DNA, the CDR3 is TGTGCCAGCAGCTTATACGCGGGGGCAACTAATGAAAAACTGTTTTTT. The full variable domain, its missing parts supplied by reference TRBV11-2 and TRBJ1-4, is EAGVAQSPRYKIIEKRQSVAFWCNPISGHATLYWYQQILGQGPKLLIQFQNNGVVDDSQLPKDRFSAERLKGVDSTLKIQPAKLEDSAVYLCASSLYAGATNEKLFFGSGTQLSVL.

This rearrangement joins TRBV5-1 to TRBJ1-6; a weak D match, TRBD1 (5 bases). The CDR3 has 15 amino acids. CDR1 and CDR2 (germline): SGHRS, YFSETQ. Trimming stripped 3 bases from V and 4 bases from J, with 11 bases between. The CDR3 loop reads CASSSGPRYNSPLHF. The CDR3 DNA follows: TGCGCCAGCAGCTCGGGGCCCAGGTATAATTCACCCCTCCACTTT.

The rearrangement uses TRBV30 and TRBJ1-3; 8 positions match TRBD1. With V trimmed by 5 bases and J by 8 bases, 14 bases remained unmatched. The CDR3 runs 15 residues. CDR1 GTSNPN and CDR2 SVGIG come from the germline V gene (reference sequence). CDR3 sequence: CAWYLKRQGSDTIYF. The CDR3 bases are TGTGCCTGGTATCTCAAAAGACAGGGGAGTGACACCATATATTTT.

The rearrangement uses TRBV5-6 and TRBJ2-5; perhaps D is TRBD1 or TRBD2 (5 bases each). Germline assignment: CDR1 SGHDT and CDR2 YYEEEE. CDR3 length: 15 amino acids. V shed 4 bases and J shed 3 bases, with 16 bases lying between them. CDR3 bases: TGTGCCAGCAGCAAAACCGGGACGGTCGAAGAGACCCAGTACTTC. It yields the protein CASSKTGTVEETQYF.

The chain uses TRBV5-4 and TRBJ2-3; 11 nucleotides match TRBD2. V was clipped by 3 bases and J by 4 bases; unmatched bases: 13. The germline gives CDR1 SGHNT, CDR2 YYREEE (reference sequence). The CDR3 has 18 residues. The CDR3 sequence is CASSSGLAGPFRSDTQYF. In DNA form, the CDR3 reads TGTGCCAGCAGCTCAGGACTAGCGGGTCCGTTCAGGTCAGATACGCAGTATTTT.

The chain employs TRBV5-1 and TRBJ2-7, with TRBD1 as a possible D gene (6 bases). The V gene's germline CDR1 is SGHRS and CDR2 YFSETQ. This CDR3 has 15 residues. Trimming cost V 3 bases and J 5 bases, with 18 bases left between them. The CDR3: CASSYGQPATHEQYF. For the CDR3, the DNA is TGCGCCAGCAGCTATGGACAGCCCGCTACCCACGAGCAGTACTTC. Full variable domain (remainder filled in from reference TRBV5-1 and TRBJ2-7): KAGVTQTPRYLIKTRGQQVTLSCSPISGHRSVSWYQQTPGQGLQFLFEYFSETQRNKGNFPGRFSGRQFSNSRSEMNVSTLELGDSALYLCASSYGQPATHEQYFGPGTRLTVT.

The rearrangement uses TRBV5-4 and TRBJ1-6; 7 bases are a match to TRBD1. Germline CDR1 and CDR2: SGHNT and YYREEE (reference sequence). V lost 0 bases, J lost 6 bases, and 3 bases stayed unmatched. The CDR3 runs 15 residues. For the CDR3, the DNA is TGTGCCAGCAGCTTGGGGACAGGCTCTAATTCACCCCTCCACTTT. Its translation: CASSLGTGSNSPLHF.

The chain has TRBV5-4 and TRBJ1-1; perhaps TRBD1 as D (5 bases). The CDR3 has 13 residues. Germline CDR1 and CDR2: SGHNT and YYREEE (reference sequence). The V end was cut by 7 bases, the J end by 4 bases, with 14 bases between. The CDR3 coding sequence is TGTGCCAGCTTTCTGAGGGGTGGCACTGAAGCTTTCTTT. As protein: CASFLRGGTEAFF.